Below are 26 T cell receptor beta chains sequenced from a single sample in a study of blood T cell repertoires in COVID-19. Generated by immunoSEQ multiplex PCR, the TCRdb table keeps only in-frame clones and is missing some. This table has roughly 220,000 clones, 70% to 85% appearing once. The sample taken for sequencing was peripheral blood. The receptors stem from a woman aged 40 to 50 who had recovered from COVID-19.

V and J are TRBV5-1 and TRBJ2-7, with a possible D match to TRBD2 (7 bases). Germline V gives CDR1 SGHRS, CDR2 YFSETQ. CDR3 length: 16 residues. Trimming removed 4 bases from V and 6 bases from J, with 23 bases in between. The CDR3 DNA is TGCGCCAGCAGCATCCTTCCTCTAATAGGGGGGGCCGAGCAGTACTTC. Amino acids: CASSILPLIGGAEQYF.

The J gene is TRBJ2-3, the V gene TRBV19; D ambiguous. The CDR3 consists of 14 residues. V was clipped by 4 bases and J by 0 bases, with 8 bases between them. In germline, CDR1 is LNHDA, CDR2 SQIVND (reference sequence). The chain's CDR3 is CASSNTASTDTQYF. In DNA, the CDR3 is TGTGCCAGTAGTAACACAGCAAGCACAGATACGCAGTATTTT.

Only a few counts were recorded for this clone. V gene TRBV29-1 combines with J gene TRBJ2-5; maybe TRBD2 (5 bases). V was clipped by 5 bases and J by 2 bases, with 12 bases between them. The CDR3 is 13 amino acids. Germline V gene data show CDR1 as SQVTM and CDR2 as ANQGSEA. The CDR3 bases are TGCAGCGTTAATCTGGGAGTTCAAGAGACCCAGTACTTC. It encodes CSVNLGVQETQYF.

The rearrangement joins TRBV7-9 to TRBJ1-3; D is undetermined. This CDR3 is built from 12 residues. V lost 1 base and J lost 9, with 7 bases in between. Per the germline V gene, CDR1 is SEHNR and CDR2 is FQNEAQ (reference sequence). The CDR3: CASSLDGRTIYF. As DNA, the CDR3 is TGTGCCAGCAGCTTAGACGGTCGCACCATATATTTT.

The chain is built from TRBV15 and TRBJ2-3; D may be TRBD2 (5 bases). This CDR3 has 15 amino acids. Germline V gene sequence: CDR1 LNHNV, CDR2 YYDKDF (reference sequence). V gave up 0 bases and J gave up 4 bases, with 11 bases separating them. The CDR3 DNA is TGTGCCACCAGCAGAGATTTATCCGGGGCAGATACGCAGTATTTT. This translates into CATSRDLSGADTQYF.

This clone came up a few times. The chain carries TRBV6-2 or TRBV6-3 and TRBJ1-2, with D unresolved. CDR1 MNHEY and CDR2 SVGEGT come from the germline V gene. The CDR3 covers 15 residues. Trimming shortened V by 2 bases and J by 5 bases, and 15 bases separated the two germline ends. CDR3 DNA sequence: TGTGCCAGCAGTTACGGTCGGGAGAGAATTTATGGCTACACCTTC. It is translated as CASSYGRERIYGYTF.

The chain recombines TRBV12-3 or TRBV12-4 with TRBJ1-1; D is possibly TRBD1 (5 bases). Trimming left V 3 bases short and J 10 bases short, with 15 bases between. This CDR3 has 13 amino acids. CDR3 region: CASSLGGRAGAFF. The CDR3 DNA reads TGTGCCAGCAGTTTGGGGGGGAGAGCGGGAGCTTTCTTT.

V gene TRBV5-6 combines with J gene TRBJ2-3, with TRBD1 as a possible D gene (5 bases). CDR1 and CDR2 (germline): SGHDT, YYEEEE. The CDR3 has 14 amino acids. Trimming took 3 bases from V and 0 from J, leaving 8 bases between them. CDR3 loop: CASSWGRSTDTQYF. CDR3 coding DNA: TGTGCCAGCAGCTGGGGCAGAAGCACAGATACGCAGTATTTT.

The chain combines TRBV6-5 with TRBJ2-1; TRBD1 matches 9 bases. V lost 4 bases, J lost 11 bases, and 6 bases stayed unmatched. CDR1 is MNHEY, CDR2 SVGAGI, per germline. The CDR3 length is 13 residues. The CDR3 spells CASSSAGQGKQFF. CDR3 bases: TGTGCCAGCAGTTCCGCGGGACAGGGAAAGCAGTTCTTC.

The rearrangement uses TRBV7-9 and TRBJ2-5, with TRBD2 identical over 11 bases. V lost 8 bases, J lost 3 bases, and 14 bases stayed unmatched. The CDR3 has 17 residues. Germline V CDR1 and CDR2: SEHNR, FQNEAQ (reference sequence). CDR3 amino acids: CASSLAGGTGWEETQYF. Here the CDR3 DNA reads TGTGCCAGCTCCCTAGCGGGGGGAACAGGCTGGGAAGAGACCCAGTACTTC.

This sequence joins TRBV5-1 and TRBJ2-7; D is uncertain. Trimming removed 4 bases from V and 3 bases from J, with 11 bases in between. The germline V gene encodes CDR1 SGHRS and CDR2 YFSETQ. This CDR3 is 13 amino acids long. The DNA for the CDR3 is TGCGCCAGCAGCGATATCGGCGGCTACGAGCAGTACTTC. Amino acids: CASSDIGGYEQYF.

The rearrangement uses TRBV20-1 and TRBJ1-5; maybe TRBD1 (5 bases). This CDR3 contains 13 residues. Germline V gene lookup returns CDR1 DFQATT and CDR2 SNEGSKA (reference sequence). The V and J ends lost 3 bases and 5 bases respectively, with 11 bases between them. CDR3 amino acids: CSASLPGDQPQHF. Written as DNA, the CDR3 is TGCAGTGCTAGTCTCCCGGGGGATCAGCCCCAGCATTTT.

For this clone: One end of the junction fails to match germline, which may point to a read error. The V gene is TRBV2, the J gene TRBJ1-2; perhaps TRBD1 as D (6 bases). CDR1 is SNHLY and CDR2 is FYNNEI in the germline V gene. The CDR3 spans 14 residues. In nucleotides, the CDR3 is TGTGCCAGCAGGGAAGGACAGTCACACTATGGCTACACCTTC. Amino acids: CASREGQSHYGYTF.

The rearrangement uses TRBV4-2 and TRBJ1-1; possible D gene TRBD1, 5 bases. V lost 1 base, J lost 6 bases, and 18 bases lay in between. The CDR3 runs to 16 residues. In germline, CDR1 is LGHNA, CDR2 YNFKEQ. The CDR3 reads CASSQGAGQGSAEAFF. In DNA form, the CDR3 reads TGTGCCAGCAGCCAAGGCGCCGGGCAGGGAAGCGCTGAAGCTTTCTTT.

This rearrangement joins TRBV5-5 to TRBJ2-7, with 9 positions matching TRBD1. V lost 4 bases to trimming and J lost 11 bases; unmatched junction nucleotides: 7. The CDR3 is 12 residues long. CDR1 is SGHKS, CDR2 YYEKEE, per germline (reference sequence). This CDR3 reads CASSAEGQGKYF. The CDR3 coding sequence is TGTGCCAGCAGCGCTGAGGGACAGGGAAAGTACTTC.

This clone appeared a few times. The chain recombines TRBV9 with TRBJ2-5; weak D call: TRBD2 (7 bases). V was cut by 1 base and J by 1 base, with 14 bases left in between. The germline V gene encodes CDR1 SGDLS and CDR2 YYNGEE. There are 16 residues in the CDR3. The chain's CDR3 is CASSVSAGAIQETQYF. Written as DNA, the CDR3 is TGTGCCAGCAGCGTATCGGCGGGGGCGATCCAAGAGACCCAGTACTTC.

The chain is built from TRBV12-3 or TRBV12-4 and TRBJ1-1, with a tentative D call TRBD1 (6 bases). Trimming removed 5 bases from V and 8 bases from J, with 15 bases in between. There are 13 residues in the CDR3. CDR3 nucleotides: TGTGCCAGCAGTCTGACCCTACAGGGCGAAGCTTTCTTT. Amino acids: CASSLTLQGEAFF.

This clone was seen more than once but under ten times. V usage is TRBV6-2 or TRBV6-3 and J usage is TRBJ1-6; D ambiguous. V lost 4 bases to trimming and J lost 13 bases, with 14 bases between them. Germline-derived CDR1 and CDR2 are MNHEY and SVGEGT. This CDR3 region has 13 residues. This CDR3 is CASSSTGLMPLHF. The CDR3 DNA sequence: TGTGCCAGCAGTTCGACCGGGTTAATGCCCCTCCACTTT.

The V and J genes are TRBV5-5 and TRBJ2-7, with TRBD2 as a possible D gene (6 bases). CDR1 is SGHKS and CDR2 is YYEKEE in the germline V gene (reference sequence). The V end lost 0 bases, the J end lost 3 bases, and 13 bases lay between the germline ends. This CDR3 spans 15 amino acids. CDR3 sequence: CASSLGRDSSYEQYF. Written as DNA, the CDR3 is TGTGCCAGCAGCTTGGGCCGGGACTCCAGCTACGAGCAGTACTTC.

V is TRBV5-1 and J is TRBJ1-5; TRBD1 agrees at 8 bases. CDR3 size: 18 residues. Germline V lookup: CDR1 SGHRS, CDR2 YFSETQ. J was trimmed by 3 bases and V by 4 bases; bases with no gene match: 15. The CDR3 sequence: CASSPSQGGYVNNQPQHF. In nucleotides, the CDR3 is TGCGCCAGCAGCCCTTCACAGGGGGGGTATGTTAACAATCAGCCCCAGCATTTT.

This chain connects TRBV10-3 to TRBJ1-1; D uncertain. CDR1 is ENHRY, CDR2 SYGVKD, per germline. The V end was cut by 7 bases, the J end by 3 bases, with 6 bases between. This CDR3 is built from 11 residues. The CDR3 protein is CAIKVDTEAFF. In DNA form, the CDR3 reads TGTGCCATCAAAGTAGACACTGAAGCTTTCTTT.

The chain links TRBV5-1 to TRBJ1-1, with 8 bases matching TRBD1. With 4 bases clipped from V and 1 base from J, the junction kept 6 bases outside the gene matches. Germline CDR1 reads SGHRS; CDR2 reads YFSETQ. This CDR3 has 15 residues. For the CDR3, the DNA is TGCGCCAGCAGCCTAACGACAGGGGCGAACACTGAAGCTTTCTTT. Translating it yields CASSLTTGANTEAFF.

The V gene is TRBV7-9, the J gene TRBJ2-1, with 7 nucleotides matching TRBD2. V trimming: 0 bases; J trimming: 5 bases; junction bases outside the gene matches: 1. Germline assignment: CDR1 SEHNR and CDR2 FQNEAQ (reference sequence). The CDR3 sequence is 14 residues long. In DNA form, the CDR3 reads TGTGCCAGCAGCTTAGCGGGAGGGGACAATGAGCAGTTCTTC. Translated, it gives CASSLAGGDNEQFF.

This clone was recorded many times. V usage is TRBV4-1 and J usage is TRBJ1-2, with 7 bases matching TRBD1. Trimming cost V 0 bases and J 8 bases; bases outside gene matches: 12. The CDR3 sequence is 16 residues long. Germline V gene data show CDR1 as MGHRA and CDR2 as YSYEKL. CDR3: CASSQDPKGQTMGYTF. Here the CDR3 DNA reads TGCGCCAGCAGCCAAGATCCCAAGGGACAGACTATGGGCTACACCTTC.

The CDR3 coding sequence is TGTGCCAGCAGCGGCGGGGGGATTTCCACAGATACGCAGTATTTT. Translating gives CASSGGGISTDTQYF. The chain uses TRBV9 and TRBJ2-3, with 8 bases aligning to TRBD2. The CDR3 totals 15 residues. Looked up from germline, CDR1 is SGDLS and CDR2 is YYNGEE. V lost 3 bases and J lost 2; bases outside the gene matches: 5.

The rearrangement links TRBV7-2 to TRBJ1-2, with a tentative D call TRBD1 (6 bases). CDR3 size: 17 residues. V was trimmed by 2 bases and J by 7 bases, leaving 23 bases between them. CDR1 SGHTA and CDR2 FQGNSA come from the germline V gene. CDR3 sequence (DNA): TGTGCCAGCAGCTTAATCGGGGGGCAACACTTCAGCTCTGGCTACACCTTC. Translating it yields CASSLIGGQHFSSGYTF.